A single sample gave rise to the 5 T cell receptor beta chains below, sequenced in a study of regulatory T cells in long-lasting Graves disease. Time point given: persistent/refractory GD, antithyroid drugs over 5 years with positive TRAb. Scientists built the TCR library using RNA that was extracted from PBMCs. Arm-PCR of CDR3 regions and iRepertoire HTBI primers were used to build TCR beta libraries. TCRdb used MiXCR to reprocess the multiplex PCR reads, holding one entry per CDR3 protein. This sample has about 400,000 distinct CDR3 sequences; under 25% occur once, and the top ten carry about a fifth. The sequenced sample was peripheral blood mononuclear cells (PBMCs), obtained when the disease was refractory, from a patient treated with antithyroid drugs. Receptors originate from a female donor with Graves disease.

The V and J genes are TRBV6-1 and TRBJ2-7; D call uncertain. The germline V gene has CDR1 MNHNS and CDR2 SASEGT. This CDR3 contains 12 residues. Trimming took off 6 bases at V and 2 bases at J, with 8 bases between the two ends. The CDR3 DNA reads as TGTGCCAGCAGAAAGTGGCCCTACGAGCAGTACTTC. Its translation is CASRKWPYEQYF.

The chain has TRBV20-1 and TRBJ2-7, with 9 bases lining up with TRBD2. The CDR3 has 14 residues. The V segment lost 1 base and the J segment 2 bases; nucleotides outside the gene matches: 3. Germline V gene sequence: CDR1 DFQATT, CDR2 SNEGSKA (reference sequence). CDR3 bases: TGCAGTGCTAGAGGGACTAGCGCGACCTACGAGCAGTACTTC. Translation: CSARGTSATYEQYF.

V usage is TRBV12-3 or TRBV12-4 and J usage is TRBJ1-3, with a weak D call TRBD1 (6 bases). V dropped 2 bases and J dropped 0 bases, with 14 bases sitting between them. There are 17 residues in the CDR3. Here the CDR3 DNA reads TGTGCCAGCAGTTTATATGTCAGGGGAAGCTCTGGAAACACCATATATTTT. Translating it yields CASSLYVRGSSGNTIYF.

The chain recombines TRBV28 with TRBJ2-3, with 7 bases aligning to TRBD2. V lost 5 bases and J lost 5; bases outside the gene matches: 4. The CDR3 has 13 amino acids. Germline-derived CDR1 and CDR2 are MDHEN and SYDVKM. CDR3 protein: CASSLAEIDTQYF. DNA of the CDR3: TGTGCCAGCAGTCTAGCGGAAATAGATACGCAGTATTTT.

This CDR3 reads CASSATGTMVETQYF. The CDR3 DNA reads TGTGCCAGCAGCGCGACCGGGACTATGGTGGAGACCCAGTACTTC. This chain links TRBV9 with TRBJ2-5; TRBD2 aligns across 7 bases. Per the germline V gene, CDR1 is SGDLS and CDR2 is YYNGEE. CDR3 length: 15 residues. V trimming: 3 bases; J trimming: 5 bases; junction bases outside the gene matches: 10.